The next 16 T cell receptor beta chains were all read from a single sample in a study of T cells in Graves' hyperthyroidism and ophthalmopathy. What was amplified from RNA transcripts were TCR beta CDR3 regions. The HTBI set primed first-round TCR CDR3 RT-PCR. TCRdb re-called the multiplex PCR reads through MiXCR, storing one row per CDR3 protein. In the table there are a few hundred thousand distinct CDR3 sequences, about a sixth of which are singletons. The sequenced sample consisted of blood. Receptors were obtained from a woman younger than 45 with Graves' hyperthyroidism.

This clonotype was counted ten times or more. The chain is built from TRBV7-9 and TRBJ2-7; D remains unclear. V lost 0 bases and J lost 7, with 10 bases in between. The CDR3 contains 13 residues. In germline, CDR1 is SEHNR, CDR2 FQNEAQ (reference sequence). The chain's CDR3 is CASSLASQWEQYF. The CDR3 coding sequence is TGTGCCAGCAGCTTAGCCTCACAATGGGAGCAGTACTTC.

In its sample, this clonotype was seen a few times. The rearrangement joins TRBV18 to TRBJ2-1; D perhaps matches TRBD1 (6 bases). Germline values: CDR1 KGHSH, CDR2 LQKENI. The CDR3 runs 17 residues. Trimming took 1 base from V and 6 from J, leaving 19 bases between them. The CDR3 coding sequence is TGTGCCAGCTCACCACAGAGGGGGACCCCCCGGAGCAATGAGCAGTTCTTC. As protein: CASSPQRGTPRSNEQFF.

At least ten counts were recorded for this clonotype. The chain combines TRBV7-3 with TRBJ2-3; D possibly corresponds to TRBD2 (6 bases). Germline loops: CDR1 SGHTA, CDR2 FQGTGA. This CDR3 spans 16 amino acids. Trimming took off 5 bases at V and 0 bases at J, with 15 bases between the two ends. Here the CDR3 reads CASSTGTGSSTDTQYF. CDR3 in DNA: TGTGCCAGCAGCACTGGGACTGGGAGTAGCACAGATACGCAGTATTTT.

Only a few counts were recorded for this clonotype. The gene calls are TRBV3-1 and TRBJ2-3; 9 nucleotides align to TRBD2. This CDR3 contains 15 residues. Germline CDR1 and CDR2: LGHDT and YNNKEL (reference sequence). After removal of 5 bases from V and 1 base from J, the junction contained 4 bases not matched to a gene. CDR3 protein: CASSARTSGTDTQYF. CDR3 nucleotide sequence: TGTGCCAGCAGCGCGAGGACTAGCGGCACAGATACGCAGTATTTT.

This clonotype was counted a few times. The J gene is TRBJ1-4, the V gene TRBV9; no reliable D call. CDR1 is SGDLS and CDR2 is YYNGEE in the germline V gene. V lost 0 bases and J 3 bases, leaving 9 bases between the germline ends. CDR3 length: 15 residues. The CDR3 coding sequence is TGTGCCAGCAGCGTAGAGGGCAGGTCTAATGAAAAACTGTTTTTT. Translation gives CASSVEGRSNEKLFF.

This clonotype was found many times. The rearrangement joins TRBV7-2 to TRBJ2-5, with D tentatively TRBD1 (6 bases). V lost 0 bases to trimming and J lost 4 bases, with 12 bases between them. The germline V gene has CDR1 SGHTA and CDR2 FQGNSA. There are 15 residues in the CDR3. The CDR3 DNA sequence: TGTGCCAGCAGCTTAGCCTTCCGGGACACAGAGACCCAGTACTTC. Its translation is CASSLAFRDTETQYF.

This clonotype was picked up many times. This rearrangement joins TRBV12-5 to TRBJ2-7; D possibly matches TRBD1 or TRBD2 (5 bases each). The germline V gene encodes CDR1 LGHNT and CDR2 FRNRAP. There are 15 residues in the CDR3. The V end was cut by 0 bases, the J end by 1 base, with 10 bases between. In nucleotides, the CDR3 is TGTGCTAGTGGTTTGGTACCGGGGCCGTCCTACGAGCAGTACTTC. It yields the protein CASGLVPGPSYEQYF.

This clonotype was observed a few times. The rearrangement joins TRBV20-1 to TRBJ2-1; D not resolved. Deletions cut 0 bases from V and 11 bases from J, with 11 bases between. CDR3 length: 12 amino acids. CDR1 DFQATT and CDR2 SNEGSKA come from the germline V gene (reference sequence). Here the CDR3 reads CSARDSNQKQFF. In nucleotides, the CDR3 is TGCAGTGCTAGAGATAGTAACCAGAAGCAGTTCTTC.

This clonotype occurred many times. This chain connects TRBV28 to TRBJ1-2; 7 bases map to TRBD1. V lost 5 bases and J lost 8; bases outside the gene matches: 5. Germline V lookup: CDR1 MDHEN, CDR2 SYDVKM. The CDR3 has 12 residues. The CDR3 DNA follows: TGTGCCAGCAGTCCCCCAGGGGGGGGCTACACCTTC. Protein sequence: CASSPPGGGYTF.

This clonotype was counted many times. This chain links TRBV2 with TRBJ1-5; D is possibly TRBD1 (5 bases). V lost 3 bases and J lost 7, with 13 bases in between. This CDR3 contains 14 residues. Germline values: CDR1 SNHLY, CDR2 FYNNEI. The CDR3 region is CASSELSGRQPQHF. The CDR3 DNA is TGTGCCAGCAGTGAGTTGTCAGGGAGGCAGCCCCAGCATTTT.

This clonotype was seen ten or more times. The chain couples TRBV11-2 to TRBJ2-2; D is possibly TRBD1 (8 bases). Germline values: CDR1 SGHAT, CDR2 FQNNGV. The length of the CDR3 is 16 residues. V dropped 3 bases and J dropped 2 bases, with 13 bases sitting between them. The CDR3 DNA follows: TGTGCCAGCAGCTTGGACAGGGAGGGTAACACCGGGGAGCTGTTTTTT. It translates to CASSLDREGNTGELFF. Full variable domain (rest looked up from reference TRBV11-2 and TRBJ2-2): EAGVAQSPRYKIIEKRQSVAFWCNPISGHATLYWYQQILGQGPKLLIQFQNNGVVDDSQLPKDRFSAERLKGVDSTLKIQPAKLEDSAVYLCASSLDREGNTGELFFGEGSRLTVL.

Note on this clonotype: A much larger clone differs by one base, so this may be a read error. The chain carries TRBV18 and TRBJ1-1; 11 positions match TRBD1. CDR1 is KGHSH and CDR2 is LQKENI in the germline V gene. With V trimmed by 2 bases and J by 8 bases, 4 bases remained unmatched. The CDR3 is 14 amino acids. The CDR3, as DNA: TGTGCCAGCTCACCATGGGACAGGGGGTTCGAAGCTTTCTTT. Its translation: CASSPWDRGFEAFF.

J is TRBJ2-3 and V is TRBV5-1; D gene uncertain. Per germline, CDR1 SGHRS and CDR2 YFSETQ. This CDR3 has 14 residues. Trimming took 3 bases from V and 2 from J, leaving 10 bases between them. This CDR3 reads CASSSSTLTDTQYF. The CDR3 coding sequence is TGCGCCAGCAGCTCCTCGACGCTCACAGATACGCAGTATTTT. The complete variable domain, with remaining parts taken from reference TRBV5-1 and TRBJ2-3, reads KAGVTQTPRYLIKTRGQQVTLSCSPISGHRSVSWYQQTPGQGLQFLFEYFSETQRNKGNFPGRFSGRQFSNSRSEMNVSTLELGDSALYLCASSSSTLTDTQYFGPGTRLTVL.

This clonotype was picked up a small number of times. This chain uses TRBV20-1 with TRBJ1-1; a possible D gene is TRBD1 (6 bases). Germline V CDR1 and CDR2: DFQATT, SNEGSKA (reference sequence). This CDR3 has 17 residues. Trimming removed 6 bases at V and 3 bases at J, with 26 bases between. CDR3 region: CSATAGVISGMHTEAFF. CDR3 nucleotide sequence: TGCAGTGCCACCGCAGGGGTGATTTCAGGGATGCACACTGAAGCTTTCTTT.

This clonotype was seen at least ten times. The rearrangement uses TRBV6-1 and TRBJ2-7; 13 bases are shared with TRBD2. The CDR3 has 15 residues. Germline V CDR1 and CDR2: MNHNS, SASEGT. J gave up 3 bases and V 8 bases, and 7 bases lay outside the gene matches. The DNA for the CDR3 is TGTGCCAGCGGATTGGGACTAGCGGGAATCTACGAGCAGTACTTC. Translating gives CASGLGLAGIYEQYF.

The V gene is TRBV20-1, the J gene TRBJ2-3; D not resolved. Germline V gene sequence: CDR1 DFQATT, CDR2 SNEGSKA (reference sequence). The CDR3 has 15 amino acids. V was trimmed by 3 bases and J by 0 bases, leaving 13 bases between them. The CDR3, as DNA: TGCAGTGCTAGCGGGCAGCCCACTAGCACAGATACGCAGTATTTT. This encodes CSASGQPTSTDTQYF.